These 26 T cell receptor beta chains were all obtained from the same sample, sequenced in a study of shared clonotypes between healthy human individuals. Produced via immunoSEQ multiplex PCR; TCRdb's table is partial and in-frame only. This sample has over a million clones, with roughly 96% found just once. The sample comprised naive CD4+ T cells sorted from blood. The sample's subset: CD45RA+ positively selected. All receptors derive from a man under 40 in good health.

The chain recombines TRBV6-1 with TRBJ2-7; D not certain. Trimming cost V 6 bases and J 3 bases, with 12 bases left between them. In germline, CDR1 is MNHNS, CDR2 SASEGT. This CDR3 spans 13 amino acids. The CDR3 bases are TGTGCCAGCAGCCTCACGGTCGGCTACGAGCAGTACTTC. It yields the protein CASSLTVGYEQYF.

The V and J genes are TRBV5-1 and TRBJ2-1; D is unresolved. This CDR3 has 14 residues. Germline assignment: CDR1 SGHRS and CDR2 YFSETQ. Trimming stripped 2 bases from V and 0 bases from J, with 6 bases between. The CDR3: CASSLQNSYNEQFF. The CDR3, as DNA: TGCGCCAGCAGCTTACAAAACTCCTACAATGAGCAGTTCTTC.

As regards this clone: The sample holds other DNA sequences that translate to the same CDR3. The gene calls are TRBV11-2 and TRBJ2-3, with D unclear. CDR1 is SGHAT, CDR2 FQNNGV, per germline. The CDR3 is 14 residues long. V was clipped by 3 bases and J by 0 bases, with 7 bases between them. The chain's CDR3 is CASSLETSTDTQYF. The CDR3, as DNA: TGTGCCAGCAGCTTGGAGACTAGCACAGATACGCAGTATTTT.

The rearrangement uses TRBV4-2 and TRBJ2-3; 12 bases agree with TRBD2. The V gene end was trimmed by 2 bases and the J gene end by 6 bases; junction bases not matched to a gene: 9. Germline CDR1 reads LGHNA; CDR2 reads YNFKEQ. The CDR3 spans 17 residues. CDR3 loop: CASSQREGLAGSDTQYF. Written as DNA, the CDR3 is TGTGCCAGCAGCCAACGAGAGGGACTAGCGGGTTCGGATACGCAGTATTTT.

The J gene is TRBJ2-1, the V gene TRBV27; D unclear. The CDR3 spans 15 residues. Trimming pared 5 bases from V and 4 bases from J, leaving 15 bases between. Germline V gene data show CDR1 as MNHEY and CDR2 as SMNVEV (reference sequence). The CDR3, as DNA: TGTGCCAGCAGTCCCCGGCAGCTCCTTTACAATGAGCAGTTCTTC. Translated: CASSPRQLLYNEQFF.

The J gene is TRBJ2-4, the V gene TRBV18, with D perhaps being TRBD1 or TRBD2 (5 bases each). V lost 4 bases to trimming and J lost 3 bases, with 16 bases between them. CDR1 and CDR2 (germline): KGHSH, LQKENI. CDR3 size: 16 residues. This chain's CDR3 is CASSRPAGADKNIQYF. The DNA of the CDR3 is TGTGCCAGCTCACGCCCGGCCGGGGCGGACAAAAACATTCAGTACTTC.

This clone appeared a single time. The chain couples TRBV18 to TRBJ1-1, with D possibly matching TRBD1 (6 bases). This CDR3 has 16 residues. V was pared by 6 bases and J by 1 base, with 18 bases between. Germline V gives CDR1 KGHSH, CDR2 LQKENI. The CDR3 coding sequence is TGTGCCAGCTCCCACTTCGGGACATCCTCGAACACTGAAGCTTTCTTT. This translates into CASSHFGTSSNTEAFF.

The V and J genes are TRBV5-8 and TRBJ2-1; D unresolved. V shed 0 bases and J shed 7 bases, with 14 bases lying between them. The CDR3 extends over 15 amino acids. Germline V CDR1 and CDR2: SGHTS, YDEGEE. CDR3 protein: CASSLGWAQGNEQFF. CDR3 nucleotides: TGTGCCAGCAGCTTGGGCTGGGCCCAAGGGAATGAGCAGTTCTTC.

This chain links TRBV4-3 with TRBJ1-5; 7 nucleotides line up with TRBD1. CDR1 is LGHNA and CDR2 is YSLEER in the germline V gene. The CDR3 has 15 residues. The V gene end was trimmed by 1 base and the J gene end by 3 bases; junction bases not matched to a gene: 3. CDR3 residues: CASSQGTGHNQPQHF. As DNA, the CDR3 is TGCGCCAGCAGCCAAGGGACAGGCCACAATCAGCCCCAGCATTTT.

This clone was counted once. The rearrangement uses TRBV5-1 and TRBJ2-1; D tentatively fits TRBD1 or TRBD2 (6 bases each). V was cut by 0 bases and J by 7 bases, with 11 bases left in between. The germline gives CDR1 SGHRS, CDR2 YFSETQ. The CDR3 extends over 14 amino acids. As DNA, the CDR3 is TGCGCCAGCAGCTTGGGGGGGGCTCAGAATGAGCAGTTCTTC. Its translation: CASSLGGAQNEQFF.

A few counts support this clone. The chain combines TRBV15 with TRBJ2-7, with a weak D call TRBD2 (5 bases). This CDR3 is 14 amino acids long. CDR1 and CDR2 (germline): LNHNV, YYDKDF (reference sequence). V was shortened by 3 bases and J by 2 bases, with 11 bases between the two germline ends. CDR3 DNA sequence: TGTGCCACCAGCAGCCAGCGGAGAGCCTACGAGCAGTACTTC. This sequence encodes CATSSQRRAYEQYF.

The chain joins TRBV6-5 to TRBJ2-7; either TRBD1 or TRBD2 may supply D (5 bases each). Germline V gene lookup returns CDR1 MNHEY and CDR2 SVGAGI. The CDR3 contains 11 residues. This CDR3 is CASVGGYEQYF. The CDR3 DNA is TGTGCTTCCGTTGGGGGCTACGAGCAGTACTTC.

The rearrangement uses TRBV7-6 and TRBJ2-7, with TRBD2 as a possible D gene (5 bases). Trimming removed 5 bases at V and 0 bases at J, with 14 bases between. The germline V gene has CDR1 SGHVS and CDR2 FNYEAQ. The CDR3 runs to 15 residues. CDR3 in amino acids: CASSPQHGSSYEQYF. CDR3 coding DNA: TGTGCCAGCAGCCCTCAACATGGGAGCTCCTACGAGCAGTACTTC.

This rearrangement joins TRBV29-1 to TRBJ2-5; no reliable D call. Looked up from germline, CDR1 is SQVTM and CDR2 is ANQGSEA. CDR3 length equals 16 residues. V lost 2 bases, J lost 4 bases, and 20 bases lay in between. In DNA, the CDR3 is TGCAGCGTTGAATCGCCCCTTGTTGGTCGGGTAGAGACCCAGTACTTC. It encodes CSVESPLVGRVETQYF.

This sequence joins TRBV28 and TRBJ1-1; 10 bases map to TRBD1. J was trimmed by 9 bases and V by 2 bases; bases with no gene match: 9. CDR1 and CDR2 (germline): MDHEN, SYDVKM. The CDR3 loop spans 15 amino acids. The CDR3 DNA reads TGTGCCAGCAGTTTAGCCGGGACAGGGGTCCTCCAAGCTTTCTTT. Its translation is CASSLAGTGVLQAFF.

This sequence joins TRBV28 and TRBJ1-1, with D perhaps matching TRBD1 (5 bases). V was clipped by 5 bases and J by 7 bases, with 17 bases between them. The germline V gene encodes CDR1 MDHEN and CDR2 SYDVKM. The length of the CDR3 is 14 residues. This CDR3 reads CASSIQQGKGEAFF. As DNA, the CDR3 is TGTGCCAGCAGTATTCAGCAGGGTAAGGGTGAAGCTTTCTTT.

The rearrangement links TRBV20-1 to TRBJ1-2, with D maybe TRBD1 (6 bases). The CDR3 has 9 residues. The germline gives CDR1 DFQATT, CDR2 SNEGSKA (reference sequence). The CDR3 DNA follows: TGCAGGCCCCGGGACACCTACACCTTC. Translated: CRPRDTYTF.

The V gene is TRBV28, the J gene TRBJ2-3; perhaps TRBD2 as D (6 bases). CDR1 and CDR2 from the germline V gene are MDHEN and SYDVKM. The V end lost 3 bases, the J end lost 3 bases, and 13 bases lay between the germline ends. CDR3 size: 15 residues. As DNA, the CDR3 is TGTGCCAGCAGTTTTGTGGGAGCGGGTACAGATACGCAGTATTTT. It encodes CASSFVGAGTDTQYF.

The chain couples TRBV6-1 to TRBJ2-3; unclear D gene. This CDR3 has 12 amino acids. The germline gives CDR1 MNHNS, CDR2 SASEGT. Trimming shortened V by 4 bases and J by 7 bases, and 9 bases separated the two germline ends. The CDR3 loop is CASSVNGYTQYF. CDR3 bases: TGTGCCAGCAGTGTCAACGGATATACGCAGTATTTT.

V is TRBV4-3 and J is TRBJ1-5; tentatively, D is TRBD1 (5 bases). The ends were cut back, 0 bases at V and 6 bases at J, with 12 bases in the middle. CDR3 length: 15 amino acids. Per germline, CDR1 LGHNA and CDR2 YSLEER. CDR3 sequence (DNA): TGCGCCAGCAGCCAAGAGGCGAGGGGATCTCAGCCCCAGCATTTT. It translates to CASSQEARGSQPQHF.

The rearrangement links TRBV28 to TRBJ1-5; unclear D gene. Germline values: CDR1 MDHEN, CDR2 SYDVKM. The CDR3 runs to 15 residues. V dropped 7 bases and J dropped 4 bases, with 17 bases sitting between them. The CDR3 sequence: CASITPGKPNQPQHF. Here the CDR3 DNA reads TGTGCCAGCATAACACCTGGCAAACCTAATCAGCCCCAGCATTTT. The full variable domain, rest sourced from reference TRBV28 and TRBJ1-5, is DVKVTQSSRYLVKRTGEKVFLECVQDMDHENMFWYRQDPGLGLRLIYFSYDVKMKEKGDIPEGYSVSREKKERFSLILESASTNQTSMYLCASITPGKPNQPQHFGDGTRLSIL.

The chain has TRBV18 and TRBJ2-1, with 9 bases lining up with TRBD1. CDR1 is KGHSH and CDR2 is LQKENI in the germline V gene. There are 17 residues in the CDR3. The V gene end was trimmed by 4 bases and the J gene end by 8 bases; junction bases not matched to a gene: 15. CDR3 loop: CASSLRRGQGIVDEQFF. The CDR3 DNA follows: TGTGCCAGCTCACTGCGACGGGGACAGGGAATTGTGGATGAGCAGTTCTTC.

The chain has TRBV10-3 and TRBJ1-2; possibly TRBD1 for D (5 bases). The CDR3 totals 14 residues. V was pared by 3 bases and J by 2 bases, with 10 bases between. Germline V lookup: CDR1 ENHRY, CDR2 SYGVKD. CDR3 loop: CAISEWQGNYGYTF. The DNA for the CDR3 is TGTGCCATCAGTGAATGGCAGGGCAACTATGGCTACACCTTC.

The chain's CDR3 is CASSSNNQPQHF. The DNA of the CDR3 is TGTGCCAGCAGCTCAAACAATCAGCCCCAGCATTTT. The rearrangement joins TRBV7-2 to TRBJ1-5, with D unresolved. Germline CDR1 and CDR2: SGHTA and FQGNSA. The CDR3 is made up of 12 amino acids. Trimming took off 4 bases at V and 3 bases at J, with 4 bases between the two ends.

V gene TRBV5-4 combines with J gene TRBJ2-7; D possibly matches TRBD1 or TRBD2 (5 bases each). The CDR3 extends over 16 amino acids. V lost 4 bases and J lost 3, with 20 bases in between. Germline V lookup: CDR1 SGHNT, CDR2 YYREEE (reference sequence). This chain's CDR3 is CASSPRSGQGIYEQYF. The DNA of the CDR3 is TGTGCCAGCAGCCCCCGTTCGGGGCAGGGTATCTACGAGCAGTACTTC. The complete variable domain, with remaining parts taken from reference TRBV5-4 and TRBJ2-7, reads ETGVTQSPTHLIKTRGQQVTLRCSSQSGHNTVSWYQQALGQGPQFIFQYYREEENGRGNFPPRFSGLQFPNYSSELNVNALELDDSALYLCASSPRSGQGIYEQYFGPGTRLTVT.

The chain combines TRBV4-1 with TRBJ2-3, with unresolved D. Germline CDR1 reads MGHRA; CDR2 reads YSYEKL. This CDR3 has 14 amino acids. The V end was cut by 1 base, the J end by 2 bases, with 7 bases between. Here the CDR3 reads CASSQVLVTDTQYF. CDR3 nucleotides: TGCGCCAGCAGCCAAGTTCTAGTCACAGATACGCAGTATTTT.